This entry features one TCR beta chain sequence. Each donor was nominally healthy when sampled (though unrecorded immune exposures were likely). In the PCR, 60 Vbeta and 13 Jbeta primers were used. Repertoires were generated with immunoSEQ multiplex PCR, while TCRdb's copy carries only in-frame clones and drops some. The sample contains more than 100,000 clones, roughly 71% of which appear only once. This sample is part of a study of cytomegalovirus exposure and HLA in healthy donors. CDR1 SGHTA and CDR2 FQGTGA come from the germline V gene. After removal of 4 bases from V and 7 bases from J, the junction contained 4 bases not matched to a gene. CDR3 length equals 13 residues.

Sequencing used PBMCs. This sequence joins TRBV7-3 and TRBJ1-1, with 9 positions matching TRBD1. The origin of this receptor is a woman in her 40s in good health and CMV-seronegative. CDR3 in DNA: TGTGCCAGCAGCTCCACAGGGGGCTTTGAAGCTTTCTTT. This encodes CASSSTGGFEAFF.